What follows is one T cell receptor (beta chain) and its context. This clonotype has a handful of counts. Its antigen specificity is not known. It has no much larger one-base neighbor in the sample; base qualities were not kept. The library was obtained by 5' RACE. The instrument was an Illumina HiSeq 2500. A second PCR of roughly 7 to 11 cycles was performed with a sample-barcoded 5' primer and a J-beta primer mix. Each TCR beta cDNA molecule received a unique molecular identifier from a template-switch 5' adaptor carrying 12 random nucleotides. At least 2.5 million CDR3-containing paired-end reads were obtained from each sample. First-strand cDNA synthesis was performed from all RNA using the Mint cDNA synthesis kit, with priming by a TRBC-specific oligonucleotide. All cDNA was treated with uracil-DNA glycosylase and then went through a first 18-cycle PCR with the universal primers M1SS and BC2_uni_R. Regarding the original processing steps: Each sample was normalized by randomly selecting 1 million high-quality reads, each carrying a distinct molecular identifier. Reads sharing molecular identifiers were discarded rather than binned into consensus sequences. MiTCR, with a Q25 quality threshold and the strictest error-elimination algorithm, was used for CDR3 identification, clonotype clustering and error correction. A nonparametric unseen species model with Euler transformation was used to estimate lower-bound total TCR beta diversity. TCRdb reprocessed the public reads (quality trimming at Q25 with fastp, clone calling with MiXCR) and kept in-frame beta chains. Duplicate CDR3 protein sequences are folded into a single record with the most common DNA and genes. The authors' filters were not applied to this entry. This sample lists hundreds of thousands of distinct CDR3 sequences; about 56% were detected once. In total, the top ten clones hold roughly 26% of the sample.

For CDR1 and CDR2, the germline V gene lists LGHNA and YNFKEQ. V and J are trimmed by 5 bases and 7 bases, and the gene matches miss 11 bases of the junction. Inclusive of the bounding cysteine and phenylalanine, the CDR3 is 16 residues long. Only the CDR3 region is kept as DNA, spanning 48 bases read in frame from base 1. These data are taken from a study of blood T cells in healthy people across ages (dated by TCRdb to the mid-2010s). With respect to the entire study: Template switching captured roughly one uniquely barcoded TCR beta cDNA molecule per two T cells in model experiments. Age-related changes in TCR beta repertoire diversity were measured in the study by deep sequencing normalized with unique cDNA molecular identifiers. The donors were split into four age groups: young (average 16 years), middle-aged (39), aged (more than 60) and long-lived (approximately 80). To avoid experimental bias, donors of different ages were distributed randomly across sequencing lanes. Two additional independent replicas of 1 million unique cDNA reads from the same blood draw were analyzed for two donors (one aged 18 to 30 and one aged 80 or older).

The 35 to 40 donors, aged roughly 6 to 95 years, were systemically healthy Caucasian individuals from Russia. About 10 milliliters of peripheral blood were collected from each donor into EDTA-treated Vacutainer tubes. PBMCs were isolated by Ficoll-Paque density-gradient centrifugation, with at least 6 million obtained per sample. Total RNA, at least 6 micrograms per sample, was extracted from PBMCs with Trizol reagent. For every donor, flow cytometry on a PBMC aliquot measured the percentage of naive CD45RAhigh/CD27high T cells. Summary of the overall study and its limitations: Compared with the aged group, the long-lived group had more naive CD4+ T cells, fewer expanded clones and increased TCR diversity, a pattern suggesting age selection. Because donor CMV infection status was unknown, age-related changes in expanded clonotypes were potentially confounded. Observed TCR beta diversity per million T cells fell roughly linearly with age, and a significant reduction was already apparent by age about 43. Since profiling was done on bulk unsorted PBMCs, naive and antigen-experienced compartments could not be conclusively compared. Estimates of total diversity based on one million sequenced T cells were considered lower bounds and underestimates. The percentage of naive T cells measured by flow cytometry correlated strongly with observed TCR beta diversity.

The chain is encoded by TRBV4-2 joined to TRBJ2-1, and 10 junctional nucleotides match TRBD2. The sequencing sample was made of blood. The sequence came from a man aged 35 to 55 in good health. The nucleotides are TGTGCCAGCAGCAGCACAGCGGGAGGGGGAGATAATGAGCAGTTCTTC. It encodes CASSSTAGGGDNEQFF.